Listed below are T cell receptor beta chains from one sample, sequenced in a study of spatial heterogeneity in lung cancer. One entry per CDR3 protein results from TCRdb running MiXCR on the 5' RACE reads. The table has about 12,000 distinct CDR3 sequences, about 5% seen once. The sample was lung tumor tissue, taken at surgery. The receptors shown here come from a male donor with early-stage non-small cell lung cancer. Each CDR3 is given with its conserved first and last residue. A D gene is named only where the DNA matches it firmly. Some rows mark clone size as missing; the rest say once, few, many or name a class of expanded clone.

J gene: TRBJ1-2; D gene: TRBD1; clone size: -; V gene: TRBV27; CDR3 protein: CASSRGQVGGYTF; CDR3 DNA: TGTGCCAGCAGTCGGGGACAGGTTGGAGGCTACACCTTC
J gene: TRBJ1-5; D gene: -; clone size: medium-sized; V gene: TRBV7-9; CDR3 protein: CASSPGHNQPQHF; CDR3 DNA: TGTGCCAGCAGTCCGGGACACAATCAGCCCCAGCATTTT
J gene: TRBJ1-1; D gene: -; clone size: many; V gene: TRBV11-2; CDR3 protein: CASSSTPLPNTEAFF; CDR3 DNA: TGTGCCAGCAGCTCGACCCCGTTACCCAACACTGAAGCTTTCTTT
J gene: TRBJ1-1; D gene: -; clone size: many; V gene: TRBV29-1; CDR3 protein: CSGATIGLNTEAFF; CDR3 DNA: TGCAGCGGGGCGACGATCGGTTTGAACACTGAAGCTTTCTTT
J gene: TRBJ2-3; D gene: -; clone size: many; V gene: TRBV27; CDR3 protein: CASSPRLRTDTQYF; CDR3 DNA: TGTGCCAGCAGTCCCCGACTACGCACAGATACGCAGTATTTT
J gene: TRBJ2-1; D gene: TRBD2; clone size: many; V gene: TRBV29-1; CDR3 protein: CSVNVGGSGSSNEQFF; CDR3 DNA: TGCAGCGTTAATGTGGGGGGGAGCGGGAGCTCCAATGAGCAGTTCTTC
J gene: TRBJ1-1; D gene: TRBD1; clone size: many; V gene: TRBV5-6; CDR3 protein: CASSLLTGGRQNTEAFF; CDR3 DNA: TGTGCCAGCAGCCTTTTGACAGGGGGCCGCCAGAACACTGAAGCTTTCTTT
J gene: TRBJ2-2; D gene: -; clone size: many; V gene: TRBV24-1; CDR3 protein: CATRDNRNTGELFF; CDR3 DNA: TGTGCCACCAGGGACAACCGAAACACCGGGGAGCTGTTTTTT
J gene: TRBJ2-3; D gene: -; clone size: many; V gene: TRBV21-1; CDR3 protein: CASSKNTDTQYF; CDR3 DNA: TGTGCCAGCAGCAAAAATACAGATACGCAGTATTTT
J gene: TRBJ2-7; D gene: -; clone size: many; V gene: TRBV6-5; CDR3 protein: CASSVGAGRSYEQYF; CDR3 DNA: TGTGCCAGCAGTGTCGGCGCAGGAAGATCCTACGAGCAGTACTTC